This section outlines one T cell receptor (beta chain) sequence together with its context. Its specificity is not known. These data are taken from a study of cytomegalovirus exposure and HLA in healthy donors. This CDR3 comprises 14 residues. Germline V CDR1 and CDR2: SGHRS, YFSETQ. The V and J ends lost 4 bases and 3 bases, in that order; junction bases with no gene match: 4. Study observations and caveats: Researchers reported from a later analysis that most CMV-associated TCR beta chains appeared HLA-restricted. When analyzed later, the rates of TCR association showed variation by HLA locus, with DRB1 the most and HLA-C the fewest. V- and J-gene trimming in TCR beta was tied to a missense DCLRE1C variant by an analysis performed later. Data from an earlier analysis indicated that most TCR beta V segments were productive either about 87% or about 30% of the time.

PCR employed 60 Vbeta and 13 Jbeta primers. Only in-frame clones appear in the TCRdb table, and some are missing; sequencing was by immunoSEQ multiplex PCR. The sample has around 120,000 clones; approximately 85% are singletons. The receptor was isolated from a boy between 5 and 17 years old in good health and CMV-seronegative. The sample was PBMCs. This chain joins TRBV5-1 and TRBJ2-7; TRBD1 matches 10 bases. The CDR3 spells CASSPRTGGYEQYF. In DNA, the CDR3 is TGCGCCAGCAGCCCCCGGACAGGGGGCTACGAGCAGTACTTC. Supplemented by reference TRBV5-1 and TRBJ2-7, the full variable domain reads KAGVTQTPRYLIKTRGQQVTLSCSPISGHRSVSWYQQTPGQGLQFLFEYFSETQRNKGNFPGRFSGRQFSNSRSEMNVSTLELGDSALYLCASSPRTGGYEQYFGPGTRLTVT.